The T cell receptor beta chain described here comes from a study of blood T cell repertoires in COVID-19. TCRdb's copy holds only in-frame clones and misses some; the assay was immunoSEQ multiplex PCR. The sample consists of around 250,000 clones, over 75% of them appearing once. CDR3 length equals 15 residues. With 0 bases removed from V and 7 bases from J, the gap between germline ends came to 14 bases. Germline V gene sequence: CDR1 LGHDT, CDR2 YNNKEL (reference sequence). This receptor was obtained from a woman in her fifties or sixties who had recovered from COVID-19. The chain carries TRBV3-1 (or the pseudogene TRBV3-2) and TRBJ2-3; perhaps TRBD2 as D (5 bases). The sequenced sample consisted of PBMCs or T cells enriched from blood (not recorded which). CDR3 protein: CASSQEVGVRNTQYF. Written as DNA, the CDR3 is TGTGCCAGCAGCCAAGAAGTGGGAGTTCGAAATACGCAGTATTTT.